Shown below are 22 T cell receptor beta chains from a single sample sequenced in a study of CXCR3-negative and CXCR3-positive naive CD8 T cells. The study, taken as a whole, reports: Researchers report that CXCR3-positive naive cells carry more hydrophobic TRB CDR3s than CXCR3-negative naive cells.

Researchers prepared the TRB cDNA libraries using 5' RACE with UMI labels. Following a re-call of the 5' RACE reads, TCRdb has one entry per CDR3 protein and lacks DNA. The listing contains 150,000 to 180,000 distinct CDR3 sequences. Their target antigens are unknown. The sequenced sample consisted of naive CXCR3+ CD8+ T cells from blood. Subset here: CD45RO-CCR7+CD27+CD95- naive CD8+ T cells expressing CXCR3 (TNR3+). Source of these receptors: a human donor in good health. Some clones in this sample may be carry-over from other donors' samples.

V gene TRBV10-3 combines with J gene TRBJ2-7; TCRdb picks TRBD1, but there is no DNA to check that call. The CDR3 covers 14 residues. Germline values: CDR1 ENHRY, CDR2 SYGVKD. The CDR3 reads CAISEATGGWEQYF.

The genes are TRBV15 and TRBJ2-3; TCRdb indicates TRBD2, and absent DNA this call remains unverified. The CDR3 runs 17 residues. Looked up from germline, CDR1 is LNHNV and CDR2 is YYDKDF (reference sequence). The CDR3 here is CATRGLAGDSAGDTQYF.

The rearrangement uses TRBV2 and TRBJ2-7. Germline V gene data show CDR1 as SNHLY and CDR2 as FYNNEI. The CDR3 covers 16 residues. The CDR3 loop reads CASSDVYGLDSYEQYF.

The chain's CDR3 is CASRAGLGAEETQYF. The J gene is TRBJ2-5, the V gene TRBV12-3 or TRBV12-4; checking the TCRdb D call of TRBD2 is not possible without DNA. CDR3 length equals 15 residues.

The chain is built from TRBV25-1 and TRBJ2-1; no DNA is available, so the TRBD1 call from TCRdb remains unchecked. This CDR3 is 18 amino acids long. The germline V gene has CDR1 MGHDK and CDR2 SYGVNS. The CDR3 here is CASSERPLQGYSYNEQFF.

The genes are TRBV12-3 or TRBV12-4 and TRBJ2-3. This CDR3 region has 14 residues. CDR3 sequence reads: CASRRIGETDTQYF.

The chain employs TRBV3-1 and TRBJ2-7; the D call from TCRdb, TRBD2, cannot be confirmed without DNA. The CDR3 spans 16 residues. CDR1 is LGHDT, CDR2 YNNKEL, per germline (reference sequence). CDR3 amino acids: CASSQDLLAGLNEQYF.

The chain couples TRBV5-5 to TRBJ1-1. The germline CDR1 and CDR2 sequences are SGHKS and YYEKEE (reference sequence). CDR3 size: 14 residues. The CDR3 protein is CASSYINGNTEAFF.

V usage is TRBV29-1 and J usage is TRBJ2-1; TCRdb's D call, TRBD1, is unchecked because there is no DNA. This CDR3 is 12 amino acids long. The germline V gene has CDR1 SQVTM and CDR2 ANQGSEA. The CDR3: CSVDRGFNEQFF.

This chain connects TRBV5-1 to TRBJ1-1. Germline V gene lookup returns CDR1 SGHRS and CDR2 YFSETQ. This CDR3 comprises 12 residues. The CDR3 is CASSHMNTEAFF.

This rearrangement joins TRBV28 to TRBJ1-2; no DNA is available, so the TRBD1 call from TCRdb remains unchecked. The CDR3 length is 14 residues. Germline V gene lookup returns CDR1 MDHEN and CDR2 SYDVKM. CDR3 amino acids: CASSPVGGNYGYTF.

The chain couples TRBV29-1 to TRBJ2-7. Germline CDR1 is SQVTM and CDR2 is ANQGSEA. The CDR3 contains 12 residues. CDR3 residues: CSVGAGSYEQYF.

The rearrangement joins TRBV7-8 to TRBJ2-7. This CDR3 contains 15 residues. Per germline, CDR1 SGHVS and CDR2 FQNEAQ. CDR3 protein: CASSLGSGRADEQYF.

The V and J genes are TRBV7-9 and TRBJ1-2. CDR3 size: 12 residues. The germline gives CDR1 SEHNR, CDR2 FQNEAQ (reference sequence). CDR3 sequence: CASSLDHYGYTF. The whole variable domain, filled in from reference TRBV7-9 and TRBJ1-2, reads DTGVSQNPRHKITKRGQNVTFRCDPISEHNRLYWYRQTLGQGPEFLTYFQNEAQLEKSRLLSDRFSAERPKGSFSTLEIQRTEQGDSAMYLCASSLDHYGYTFGSGTRLTVV.

This rearrangement joins TRBV27 to TRBJ2-1; no DNA is available, so the TRBD1 call from TCRdb remains unchecked. CDR1 is MNHEY and CDR2 is SMNVEV in the germline V gene (reference sequence). The CDR3 extends over 15 amino acids. The CDR3 is CASSIRGGGYNEQFF.

V usage is TRBV4-1 and J usage is TRBJ1-2. The CDR3 has 15 amino acids. Germline V gene data show CDR1 as MGHRA and CDR2 as YSYEKL. CDR3 protein: CASSQDSDPNYGYTF.

The V gene is TRBV5-1, the J gene TRBJ1-2. The CDR3 is made up of 12 amino acids. The V gene's germline CDR1 is SGHRS and CDR2 YFSETQ. This CDR3 reads CASSFLGSGYTF.

The CDR3 protein is CATTADESSGNTIYF. The V gene is TRBV15, the J gene TRBJ1-3. This CDR3 contains 15 residues. Germline loops: CDR1 LNHNV, CDR2 YYDKDF (reference sequence). The full variable domain, its missing parts supplied by reference TRBV15 and TRBJ1-3, is DAMVIQNPRYQVTQFGKPVTLSCSQTLNHNVMYWYQQKSSQAPKLLFHYYDKDFNNEADTPDNFQSRRPNTSFCFLDIRSPGLGDTAMYLCATTADESSGNTIYFGEGSWLTVV.

V gene TRBV10-3 combines with J gene TRBJ1-2; TCRdb's D call, TRBD1, is unchecked because there is no DNA. Germline V gene lookup returns CDR1 ENHRY and CDR2 SYGVKD. This CDR3 is 12 amino acids long. The CDR3 loop reads CAITPDRHHYTF.

V and J are TRBV7-8 and TRBJ2-1; the TCRdb call, TRBD1, lacks DNA for checking. CDR1 is SGHVS, CDR2 FQNEAQ, per germline. The CDR3 is 15 amino acids. The CDR3: CASSLSVGGTGEQFF.

The chain is built from TRBV9 and TRBJ2-5; TCRdb's D call of TRBD2 is untestable without DNA. Germline V lookup: CDR1 SGDLS, CDR2 YYNGEE. The CDR3 extends over 17 amino acids. The CDR3 region is CASSGNSVGGPQETQYF.

Here the CDR3 reads CDSSGSDRGKQPQHF. The chain employs TRBV7-9 and TRBJ1-5; the D gene TCRdb calls, TRBD1, cannot be checked with no DNA. Looked up from germline, CDR1 is SEHNR and CDR2 is FQNEAQ (reference sequence). This CDR3 is 15 amino acids long.